These 5 T cell receptor beta chains share one sample of origin, sequenced in a study of T cell responses to AZD1222 COVID-19 vaccine. Method: immunoSEQ multiplex PCR; TCRdb's copy keeps in-frame clones and lacks some. The table has tens of thousands of clones, around 90% seen once; the top ten hold around 5%. The source material was peripheral blood, sampled on day 0 of AZD1222 vaccination. The receptor source for this set is an adult in good health.

This clone was counted once. The chain is built from TRBV5-6 and TRBJ1-1; D is uncertain. Germline CDR1 SGHDT, CDR2 YYEEEE. The CDR3 consists of 17 residues. V lost 2 bases and J 0 bases, leaving 17 bases between the germline ends. The CDR3 reads CASSLNLRLVMNTEAFF. CDR3 bases: TGTGCCAGCAGCTTAAATCTTCGGCTCGTAATGAACACTGAAGCTTTCTTT. Using reference TRBV5-6 and TRBJ1-1 for the parts outside the CDR3, the full variable domain is DAGVTQSPTHLIKTRGQQVTLRCSPKSGHDTVSWYQQALGQGPQFIFQYYEEEERQRGNFPDRFSGHQFPNYSSELNVNALLLGDSALYLCASSLNLRLVMNTEAFFGQGTRLTVV.

This clone showed up just once. V is TRBV11-2 and J is TRBJ1-5; D remains unclear. From germline, CDR1 is SGHAT and CDR2 FQNNGV. V shed 5 bases and J shed 3 bases, with 14 bases lying between them. The CDR3 is 15 residues long. The CDR3 sequence: CASSRVGRNNQPQHF. The CDR3 coding sequence is TGTGCCAGCAGCCGCGTGGGTAGAAACAATCAGCCCCAGCATTTT.

J is TRBJ2-3 and V is TRBV6-6; weak D call: TRBD1 (6 bases). With 6 bases removed from V and 6 bases from J, the gap between germline ends came to 22 bases. The CDR3 is made up of 16 amino acids. The germline CDR1 and CDR2 sequences are MNHNY and SVGAGI (reference sequence). This chain's CDR3 is CASRAKGQGPSDTQYF. CDR3 bases: TGTGCCAGCAGGGCCAAAGGGCAGGGGCCCTCGGATACGCAGTATTTT.

The chain employs TRBV11-2 and TRBJ1-6, with D unclear. Germline assignment: CDR1 SGHAT and CDR2 FQNNGV. CDR3 size: 14 residues. V was trimmed by 1 base and J by 7 bases, leaving 8 bases between them. In DNA form, the CDR3 reads TGTGCCAGCAGCTTAGGGCTGGGGAATTCACCCCTCCACTTT. It yields the protein CASSLGLGNSPLHF.

The chain links TRBV5-8 to TRBJ1-1, with D maybe TRBD1 (5 bases). There are 17 residues in the CDR3. Per germline, CDR1 SGHTS and CDR2 YDEGEE. V lost 5 bases, J lost 4 bases, and 24 bases lay in between. The CDR3: CASSFSRGTPSGTEAFF. Written as DNA, the CDR3 is TGTGCCAGCAGTTTTTCCCGGGGCACCCCCTCGGGCACTGAAGCTTTCTTT.